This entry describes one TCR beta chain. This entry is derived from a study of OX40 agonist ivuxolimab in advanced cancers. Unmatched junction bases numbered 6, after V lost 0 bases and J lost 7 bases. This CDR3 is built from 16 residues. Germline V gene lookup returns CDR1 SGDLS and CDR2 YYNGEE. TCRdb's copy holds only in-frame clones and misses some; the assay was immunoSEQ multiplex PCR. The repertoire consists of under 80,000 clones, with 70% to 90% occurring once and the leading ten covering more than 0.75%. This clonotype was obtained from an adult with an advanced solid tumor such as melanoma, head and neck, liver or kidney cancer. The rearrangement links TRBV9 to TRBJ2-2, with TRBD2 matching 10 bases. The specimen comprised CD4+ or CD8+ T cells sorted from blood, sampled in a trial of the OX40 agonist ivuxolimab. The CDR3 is CASSVEASGRHGELFF. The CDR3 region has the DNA TGTGCCAGCAGCGTAGAGGCTAGCGGGAGACACGGGGAGCTGTTTTTT.